These 32 T cell receptor beta chains originate from one sample sequenced in a study of CD8 T cells in ankylosing spondylitis. TCRdb passed the 5' RACE reads through MiXCR, listing each CDR3 protein once. This table has 190,000 or so distinct CDR3 sequences, around 13% appearing once. Sequences were obtained from blood, either unsorted or a sorted T cell fraction (not recorded which). Source of these receptors: a male donor with ankylosing spondylitis or in good health (not recorded which).

The V and J genes are TRBV7-2 and TRBJ2-1; 16 positions match TRBD2. V dropped 5 bases and J dropped 8; count of bases not matched to a gene: 6. The length of the CDR3 is 16 residues. The germline V gene has CDR1 SGHTA and CDR2 FQGNSA. The CDR3 spells CASSPGTSGRAYEQFF. The CDR3 DNA reads as TGTGCCAGCAGCCCCGGGACTAGCGGGAGGGCCTATGAGCAGTTCTTC.

This clonotype turned up a few times. Written as DNA, the CDR3 is TGTGCCAGCAGCTCGGGACAGAGCACCTACGAGCAGTACTTC. This encodes CASSSGQSTYEQYF. V gene TRBV13 combines with J gene TRBJ2-7, with 7 bases identical to TRBD1. CDR3 length equals 14 residues. From germline, CDR1 is PRHDT and CDR2 FYEKMQ (reference sequence). The J segment lost 2 bases and the V segment lost 4 bases, leaving 5 bases of the junction unmatched.

The chain is built from TRBV20-1 and TRBJ2-7, with D perhaps matching TRBD1 (6 bases). Germline values: CDR1 DFQATT, CDR2 SNEGSKA (reference sequence). The CDR3 covers 16 residues. The V end lost 5 bases, the J end lost 0 bases, and 20 bases lay between the germline ends. CDR3 sequence reads: CSAPPPGQRGSYEQYF. The CDR3 coding sequence is TGCAGTGCTCCCCCCCCGGGACAACGGGGCTCCTACGAGCAGTACTTC.

This clonotype showed up just a few times. The chain recombines TRBV5-1 with TRBJ2-7; 8 positions agree with TRBD2. Germline trimming cut 4 bases from V and 0 bases from J; bases unmatched to any gene: 3. This CDR3 has 14 residues. The germline CDR1 and CDR2 sequences are SGHRS and YFSETQ. The CDR3 region is CASSGTRNSYEQYF. The CDR3 bases are TGCGCCAGCAGCGGGACTAGGAACTCCTACGAGCAGTACTTC.

The V and J genes are TRBV12-3 or TRBV12-4 and TRBJ2-3, with D perhaps TRBD2 (5 bases). CDR3 size: 14 residues. With 2 bases removed from V and 4 bases from J, the gap between germline ends came to 10 bases. The CDR3 protein is CASSLWGVADTQYF. In DNA form, the CDR3 reads TGTGCCAGCAGTTTATGGGGAGTGGCAGATACGCAGTATTTT.

The V and J genes are TRBV6-1 and TRBJ2-7; no clear D. From germline, CDR1 is MNHNS and CDR2 SASEGT. V was trimmed by 6 bases and J by 5 bases, leaving 17 bases between them. CDR3 size: 14 residues. The CDR3 sequence is CASSAMFTVNEQYF. CDR3 coding DNA: TGTGCCAGCAGCGCAATGTTTACGGTCAACGAGCAGTACTTC.

This clonotype was seen only a few times. V and J are TRBV29-1 and TRBJ2-1; D is undetermined. This CDR3 contains 14 residues. V was clipped by 4 bases and J by 8 bases, with 18 bases between them. CDR1 and CDR2 from the germline V gene are SQVTM and ANQGSEA. In DNA, the CDR3 is TGCAGCGTTGGAACTACCTCAAAGGACGATGAGCAGTTCTTC. It yields the protein CSVGTTSKDDEQFF.

The sample holds a few counts of this clonotype. The chain uses TRBV28 and TRBJ1-1; TRBD1 aligns across 8 bases. The CDR3 covers 11 residues. Per the germline V gene, CDR1 is MDHEN and CDR2 is SYDVKM. V shed 10 bases and J 4 bases; nucleotides not matched to a gene: 2. CDR3 in DNA: TGTGCCAACGGACAGGGCACTGAAGCTTTCTTT. The encoded protein is CANGQGTEAFF. Together with reference TRBV28 and TRBJ1-1, the CDR3 gives the full variable domain: DVKVTQSSRYLVKRTGEKVFLECVQDMDHENMFWYRQDPGLGLRLIYFSYDVKMKEKGDIPEGYSVSREKKERFSLILESASTNQTSMYLCANGQGTEAFFGQGTRLTVV.

The J gene is TRBJ2-5, the V gene TRBV10-3; a weak D match, TRBD1 (7 bases). V lost 8 bases, J lost 3 bases, and 16 bases lay in between. CDR1 and CDR2 (germline): ENHRY, SYGVKD. The CDR3 has 14 residues. The CDR3 region is CAIGGTVLEETQYF. In DNA, the CDR3 is TGTGCCATCGGGGGGACAGTTTTAGAAGAGACCCAGTACTTC.

Only a few counts were recorded for this clonotype. V usage is TRBV25-1 and J usage is TRBJ2-1; 15 nucleotides match TRBD2. This CDR3 has 20 amino acids. CDR1 and CDR2 (germline): MGHDK, SYGVNS. J lost 1 base, V lost 1 base, and 8 bases had no gene match. CDR3 nucleotides: TGTGCCAGCAGTGAATCGTGGGGACTAGCGGGAGGCTCATCCTACAATGAGCAGTTCTTC. Protein sequence: CASSESWGLAGGSSYNEQFF.

V and J are TRBV25-1 and TRBJ2-1, with a possible D match to TRBD2 (5 bases). V was cut by 8 bases and J by 3 bases, with 5 bases left in between. Germline V gene lookup returns CDR1 MGHDK and CDR2 SYGVNS. This CDR3 comprises 11 residues. CDR3 amino acids: CASEGYNEQFF. DNA of the CDR3: TGTGCCAGCGAGGGCTACAATGAGCAGTTCTTC.

This clonotype has only a few counts. The chain joins TRBV7-7 to TRBJ2-5; 8 positions agree with TRBD1. The V and J ends lost 5 bases and 4 bases, in that order; junction bases with no gene match: 12. The CDR3 contains 16 residues. The V gene's germline CDR1 is SSHAT and CDR2 FNYEAQ (reference sequence). CDR3 in DNA: TGTGCCAGCAGCCTAACAGGGGGAGGCGAAGGAGAGACCCAGTACTTC. Residues: CASSLTGGGEGETQYF.

This clonotype was counted between two and nine times. The genes are TRBV5-4 and TRBJ2-4; D call uncertain. The germline gives CDR1 SGHNT, CDR2 YYREEE (reference sequence). This CDR3 spans 17 amino acids. Trimming removed 0 bases from V and 9 bases from J, with 22 bases in between. Written as DNA, the CDR3 is TGTGCCAGCAGCTTGGTATCGGGCAGCCCACAAAATATCATTCAGTACTTC. This sequence encodes CASSLVSGSPQNIIQYF.

The rearrangement joins TRBV6-1 to TRBJ2-3; 8 bases are shared with TRBD2. CDR3 length: 15 residues. Unmatched junction bases numbered 8, after V lost 5 bases and J lost 4 bases. The germline CDR1 and CDR2 sequences are MNHNS and SASEGT. CDR3 region: CASSRSEAGADTQYF. CDR3 in DNA: TGTGCCAGCAGTAGAAGCGAAGCGGGAGCAGATACGCAGTATTTT.

The table lists this clonotype with a few counts. This rearrangement joins TRBV2 to TRBJ2-3, with D tentatively TRBD2 (6 bases). The CDR3 loop spans 14 amino acids. Germline CDR1 and CDR2: SNHLY and FYNNEI. V was cut by 3 bases and J by 0 bases, with 7 bases left in between. The CDR3 protein is CASSERGSTDTQYF. In nucleotides, the CDR3 is TGTGCCAGCAGTGAGCGGGGAAGCACAGATACGCAGTATTTT.

Comment on this clonotype: One end of the junction fails to match germline, which may point to a read error. The chain combines TRBV27 with TRBJ2-6, with a possible D match to TRBD1 (5 bases). Germline assignment: CDR1 MNHEY and CDR2 SMNVEV (reference sequence). This CDR3 has 15 residues. CDR3 in amino acids: CASSLGSSGATVLTF. The CDR3 coding sequence is TGTGCCAGCAGTTTGGGCTCCTCTGGGGCCACCGTCCTGACTTTC. Based on the CDR3 plus reference TRBV27 and TRBJ2-6, the full variable domain is EAQVTQNPRYLITVTGKKLTVTCSQNMNHEYMSWYRQDPGLGLRQIYYSMNVEVTDKGDVPEGYKVSRKEKRNFPLILESPSPNQTSLYFCASSLGSSGATVLTFGAGSRLTVL.

This chain's CDR3 is CASSPPPVGQGNTEAFF. CDR3 DNA sequence: TGTGCCAGCAGTCCACCCCCGGTAGGACAGGGGAACACTGAAGCTTTCTTT. V and J are TRBV27 and TRBJ1-1, with 8 bases identical to TRBD1. The CDR3 loop spans 17 amino acids. J gave up 1 base and V 5 bases, and 12 bases lay outside the gene matches. Germline CDR1 is MNHEY and CDR2 is SMNVEV (reference sequence).

Many counts were recorded for this clonotype. The rearrangement uses TRBV12-3 or TRBV12-4 and TRBJ2-1; D not resolved. The CDR3 runs to 13 residues. The V and J ends lost 3 bases and 5 bases respectively, with 8 bases between them. The CDR3 region is CASSFGSDNEQFF. The CDR3 DNA reads as TGTGCCAGCAGTTTTGGCAGCGACAATGAGCAGTTCTTC.

The chain is built from TRBV11-3 and TRBJ2-1, with TRBD1 matching 7 bases. V lost 1 base, J lost 8 bases, and 8 bases stayed unmatched. In germline, CDR1 is SGHNT, CDR2 YENEEA. The CDR3 loop spans 15 amino acids. CDR3 nucleotide sequence: TGTGCCAGCAGCTTAGGGTTAGAGGGGGCGTATGAGCAGTTCTTC. This gives the protein CASSLGLEGAYEQFF. Using reference TRBV11-3 and TRBJ2-1 for the parts outside the CDR3, the full variable domain is EAGVVQSPRYKIIEKKQPVAFWCNPISGHNTLYWYLQNLGQGPELLIRYENEEAVDDSQLPKDRFSAERLKGVDSTLKIQPAELGDSAVYLCASSLGLEGAYEQFFGPGTRLTVL.

The J gene is TRBJ2-1, the V gene TRBV12-3 or TRBV12-4; TRBD2 matches at 10 bases. The CDR3 covers 13 residues. J gave up 8 bases and V 4 bases, and 2 bases lay outside the gene matches. The CDR3: CASSSAGGHEQFF. For the CDR3, the DNA is TGTGCCAGCAGTTCAGCGGGAGGGCATGAGCAGTTCTTC.

This clonotype was found a few times. The rearrangement uses TRBV7-2 and TRBJ2-3; the match to TRBD2 covers 13 bases. CDR1 is SGHTA and CDR2 is FQGNSA in the germline V gene. The CDR3 is made up of 15 amino acids. After removal of 5 bases from V and 4 bases from J, the junction contained 3 bases not matched to a gene. The chain's CDR3 is CASSTSGGAADTQYF. The CDR3 region has the DNA TGTGCCAGCAGCACTAGCGGGGGGGCCGCAGATACGCAGTATTTT.

This clonotype was seen many times. This chain uses TRBV9 with TRBJ1-6, with D maybe TRBD1 (5 bases). Looked up from germline, CDR1 is SGDLS and CDR2 is YYNGEE. The CDR3 sequence is 15 residues long. Between the trimmed V and J ends, which lost 2 bases and 5 bases, there was a span of 11 bases. Here the CDR3 DNA reads TGTGCCAGCAGCGTTGGAGGGGTGAATAATTCACCCCTCCACTTT. It yields the protein CASSVGGVNNSPLHF.

This clonotype turned up a few times. V and J are TRBV12-5 and TRBJ2-3, with D hard to call. Germline CDR1 and CDR2: LGHNT and FRNRAP. Trimming shortened V by 3 bases and J by 3 bases, and 10 bases separated the two germline ends. This CDR3 spans 14 amino acids. In DNA, the CDR3 is TGTGCTAGTGGTTTCAGGTACACAACAGATACGCAGTATTTT. Protein product: CASGFRYTTDTQYF.

This clonotype turned up a few times. J is TRBJ2-6 and V is TRBV12-3 or TRBV12-4; tentatively, D is TRBD2 (5 bases). The CDR3 spans 15 residues. The ends were cut back, 6 bases at V and 6 bases at J, with 15 bases in the middle. CDR3: CASRPHMGVANVLTF. DNA of the CDR3: TGTGCCAGCAGACCTCACATGGGAGTGGCCAACGTCCTGACTTTC.

This clonotype came up a few times. The J gene is TRBJ1-1, the V gene TRBV27, with D unclear. This CDR3 has 14 amino acids. Trimming pared 2 bases from V and 4 bases from J, leaving 11 bases between. Per the germline V gene, CDR1 is MNHEY and CDR2 is SMNVEV (reference sequence). In DNA form, the CDR3 reads TGTGCCAGCAGTTTACTCGGAGGGAGCACTGAAGCTTTCTTT. This codes for CASSLLGGSTEAFF.

The sample holds a few counts of this clonotype. This chain joins TRBV7-9 and TRBJ2-5; D ambiguous. V was clipped by 1 base and J by 0 bases, with 6 bases between them. The CDR3 consists of 14 residues. Germline CDR1 is SEHNR and CDR2 is FQNEAQ (reference sequence). CDR3 sequence (DNA): TGTGCCAGCAGCTTAGTTCGGTACCAAGAGACCCAGTACTTC. Translated, it gives CASSLVRYQETQYF. Filled out from reference TRBV7-9 and TRBJ2-5, the complete variable domain reads DTGVSQNPRHKITKRGQNVTFRCDPISEHNRLYWYRQTLGQGPEFLTYFQNEAQLEKSRLLSDRFSAERPKGSFSTLEIQRTEQGDSAMYLCASSLVRYQETQYFGPGTRLLVL.

J is TRBJ1-1 and V is TRBV10-2; D uncertain. Trimming took off 2 bases at V and 4 bases at J, with 8 bases between the two ends. CDR1 and CDR2 (germline): WSHSY, SAAADI. CDR3 length equals 13 residues. The CDR3 reads CASSEDTPTEAFF. The CDR3 nucleotides are TGCGCCAGCAGTGAGGACACCCCCACTGAAGCTTTCTTT.

This chain connects TRBV3-1 to TRBJ2-1; perhaps TRBD2 as D (6 bases). V was trimmed by 1 base and J by 10 bases, leaving 14 bases between them. CDR1 is LGHDT, CDR2 YNNKEL, per germline (reference sequence). CDR3 length: 14 residues. CDR3 in DNA: TGTGCCAGCAGCCAAGTCGTTCCCAGCGGGGAGCAGTTCTTC. This encodes CASSQVVPSGEQFF.

The chain uses TRBV6-1 and TRBJ2-7; weak D call: TRBD2 (5 bases). Trimming pared 6 bases from V and 5 bases from J, leaving 14 bases between. Germline loops: CDR1 MNHNS, CDR2 SASEGT. The CDR3 covers 13 residues. The CDR3 spells CASSSLAYDEQYF. The CDR3 DNA is TGTGCCAGCAGCTCCTTAGCGTACGACGAGCAGTACTTC.

This rearrangement joins TRBV27 to TRBJ1-1; D is perhaps TRBD1 (5 bases). V was cut by 6 bases and J by 0 bases, with 14 bases left in between. CDR3 length: 15 residues. Germline loops: CDR1 MNHEY, CDR2 SMNVEV (reference sequence). The CDR3 nucleotides read TGTGCCAGCAGACTAGTCGGACACCTGAACACTGAAGCTTTCTTT. Translated, it gives CASRLVGHLNTEAFF.

The chain is built from TRBV9 and TRBJ2-7, with a possible D match to TRBD2 (7 bases). The CDR3 is 13 residues long. Germline lookup yields CDR1 SGDLS and CDR2 YYNGEE. V was trimmed by 3 bases and J by 2 bases, leaving 9 bases between them. The CDR3 loop is CASSGGGAYEQYF. CDR3 coding DNA: TGTGCCAGCAGCGGAGGGGGGGCCTACGAGCAGTACTTC. The variable domain in full, with the rest retrieved from reference TRBV9 and TRBJ2-7, is DSGVTQTPKHLITATGQRVTLRCSPRSGDLSVYWYQQSLDQGLQFLIQYYNGEERAKGNILERFSAQQFPDLHSELNLSSLELGDSALYFCASSGGGAYEQYFGPGTRLTVT.

The rearrangement joins TRBV5-5 to TRBJ2-7; 7 bases line up with TRBD1. CDR1 SGHKS and CDR2 YYEKEE come from the germline V gene (reference sequence). The CDR3 is 15 amino acids. V lost 4 bases, J lost 2 bases, and 9 bases stayed unmatched. The CDR3, as DNA: TGTGCCAGCAGCCCCTACCGGGACAGTCCCTACGAGCAGTACTTC. Its protein product is CASSPYRDSPYEQYF. Drawing the rest from reference TRBV5-5 and TRBJ2-7, the complete variable domain is DAGVTQSPTHLIKTRGQQVTLRCSPISGHKSVSWYQQVLGQGPQFIFQYYEKEERGRGNFPDRFSARQFPNYSSELNVNALLLGDSALYLCASSPYRDSPYEQYFGPGTRLTVT.